Below are 26 T cell receptor beta chains sequenced from a single sample in a study of blood T cell repertoires in COVID-19. Here immunoSEQ multiplex PCR was the method, and the copy in TCRdb shows in-frame clones only, minus some. Seen here are roughly 300,000 clones, 92% observed once, and the top ten hold approximately 17%. The specimen sequenced was PBMCs or T cells enriched from blood (not recorded which). Receptor source: a woman aged 25 to 45 who had recovered from COVID-19.

This clone was counted only a few times. This rearrangement joins TRBV27 to TRBJ1-1; no reliable D call. CDR1 is MNHEY and CDR2 is SMNVEV in the germline V gene (reference sequence). This CDR3 has 15 residues. The V gene lost 3 bases and the J gene lost 1 base, with 12 bases spanning the gap. CDR3 sequence: CASSFNFSPNTEAFF. As DNA, the CDR3 is TGTGCCAGCAGTTTCAACTTCTCCCCGAACACTGAAGCTTTCTTT.

The V and J genes are TRBV2 and TRBJ1-4; TRBD1 matches 10 bases. Germline trimming cut 6 bases from V and 2 bases from J; bases unmatched to any gene: 6. The CDR3 length is 16 residues. Germline CDR1 is SNHLY and CDR2 is FYNNEI. For the CDR3, the DNA is TGTGCCAGCAGAGATAGGACAGGGGGTACTAATGAAAAACTGTTTTTT. It codes for CASRDRTGGTNEKLFF.

The CDR3 DNA reads TGTGCCTCAAGGGGACAGGACAATCAGCCCCAGCATTTT. Translating gives CASRGQDNQPQHF. The chain employs TRBV2 and TRBJ1-5, with 8 bases matching TRBD1. The CDR3 loop spans 13 amino acids. The V gene's germline CDR1 is SNHLY and CDR2 FYNNEI. V was pared by 11 bases and J by 3 bases, with 6 bases of the junction left unmatched.

The chain joins TRBV28 to TRBJ2-5; 8 bases agree with TRBD1. This CDR3 comprises 16 residues. With V trimmed by 5 bases and J by 5 bases, 13 bases remained unmatched. The germline V gene encodes CDR1 MDHEN and CDR2 SYDVKM. The CDR3 reads CASSPLLWTGRETQYF. The CDR3 DNA follows: TGTGCCAGCAGTCCCCTTCTATGGACAGGGCGGGAGACCCAGTACTTC.

The V call is TRBV30, the J call TRBJ2-7; D possibly corresponds to TRBD1 (6 bases). The germline V gene encodes CDR1 GTSNPN and CDR2 SVGIG (reference sequence). V shed 2 bases and J shed 4 bases, with 12 bases lying between them. The CDR3 is 13 amino acids. CDR3 in amino acids: CAWSRTANYEQYF. CDR3 DNA sequence: TGTGCCTGGAGTAGGACAGCCAATTACGAGCAGTACTTC.

The count of this clone is one. V gene TRBV27 combines with J gene TRBJ2-1; D is unresolved. Per the germline V gene, CDR1 is MNHEY and CDR2 is SMNVEV (reference sequence). The CDR3 runs 16 residues. V was clipped by 7 bases and J by 0 bases, with 16 bases between them. CDR3 nucleotides: TGTGCCAGCAACGGTCGGGTGGTCGGCTCCTACAATGAGCAGTTCTTC. Translation gives CASNGRVVGSYNEQFF.

This chain connects TRBV7-3 to TRBJ2-1; 12 bases align to TRBD1. The V gene's germline CDR1 is SGHTA and CDR2 FQGTGA. The V and J ends lost 5 bases and 5 bases, in that order; junction bases with no gene match: 4. The CDR3 length is 15 residues. The CDR3 spells CASSLGTGGHNEQFF. Written as DNA, the CDR3 is TGTGCCAGCAGCCTAGGGACAGGGGGCCACAATGAGCAGTTCTTC. The complete variable domain, with remaining parts taken from reference TRBV7-3 and TRBJ2-1, reads GAGVSQTPSNKVTEKGKYVELRCDPISGHTALYWYRQSLGQGPEFLIYFQGTGAADDSGLPNDRFFAVRPEGSVSTLKIQRTERGDSAVYLCASSLGTGGHNEQFFGPGTRLTVL.

This chain connects TRBV5-6 to TRBJ2-2; no clear D. Trimming pared 6 bases from V and 1 base from J, leaving 10 bases between. CDR3 size: 14 residues. Per the germline V gene, CDR1 is SGHDT and CDR2 is YYEEEE. As DNA, the CDR3 is TGTGCCAGCACCTGGAGACTGAACACCGGGGAGCTGTTTTTT. The encoded protein is CASTWRLNTGELFF.

The V call is TRBV6-4, the J call TRBJ2-1; 8 bases are shared with TRBD1. Germline assignment: CDR1 MRHNA and CDR2 SNTAGT. There are 15 residues in the CDR3. The trim removed 0 bases at V and 9 bases at J, leaving 7 bases unmatched. The DNA of the CDR3 is TGTGCCAGCAGTGACTCAAGGACAGGGACGACTGAGCAGTTCTTC. Its protein product is CASSDSRTGTTEQFF.

The chain joins TRBV10-1 to TRBJ1-2; D unclear. V was pared by 5 bases and J by 4 bases, with 8 bases between. Germline-derived CDR1 and CDR2 are WNHNN and SYGVQD (reference sequence). CDR3 size: 12 residues. CDR3 region: CASSWAGYGYTF. As DNA, the CDR3 is TGCGCCAGCAGTTGGGCCGGCTATGGCTACACCTTC.

This chain connects TRBV29-1 to TRBJ2-5; D is ambiguous. The ends were cut back, 8 bases at V and 9 bases at J, with 22 bases in the middle. CDR1 and CDR2 from the germline V gene are SQVTM and ANQGSEA. CDR3 length equals 13 residues. The CDR3 DNA is TGCAGCACCGAAGCTCTGCTTAATTCGGCCCAGTACTTC. This gives the protein CSTEALLNSAQYF.

This sequence joins TRBV28 and TRBJ1-1; 7 bases are a match to TRBD1. The CDR3 runs 16 residues. Per germline, CDR1 MDHEN and CDR2 SYDVKM. Trimming cost V 6 bases and J 0 bases; bases outside gene matches: 10. The CDR3 sequence: CASSRQGVFMNTEAFF. Here the CDR3 DNA reads TGTGCCAGCAGCCGGCAGGGGGTGTTCATGAACACTGAAGCTTTCTTT. The full variable domain, its missing parts supplied by reference TRBV28 and TRBJ1-1, is DVKVTQSSRYLVKRTGEKVFLECVQDMDHENMFWYRQDPGLGLRLIYFSYDVKMKEKGDIPEGYSVSREKKERFSLILESASTNQTSMYLCASSRQGVFMNTEAFFGQGTRLTVV.

The rearrangement links TRBV9 to TRBJ2-7, with D uncertain. Germline V gives CDR1 SGDLS, CDR2 YYNGEE. Between the trimmed V and J ends, which lost 0 bases and 6 bases, there was a span of 10 bases. The CDR3 contains 13 residues. As DNA, the CDR3 is TGTGCCAGCAGCGTAGGTTGGAGTACCGAGCAGTACTTC. It is translated as CASSVGWSTEQYF.

The V call is TRBV30, the J call TRBJ1-1, with 10 bases fitting TRBD1. V lost 4 bases and J lost 3; bases outside the gene matches: 8. Germline V gives CDR1 GTSNPN, CDR2 SVGIG (reference sequence). The CDR3 extends over 15 amino acids. The CDR3 DNA sequence: TGTGCCTGGAATAACCCCGGGACAGGGGACACTGAAGCTTTCTTT. Translating gives CAWNNPGTGDTEAFF.

Remarks on this clone: This specimen includes other DNA sequences encoding the same CDR3. J is TRBJ2-7 and V is TRBV4-2; D is possibly TRBD2 (6 bases). V lost 0 bases, J lost 1 base, and 13 bases lay in between. The CDR3 runs to 16 residues. CDR1 and CDR2 from the germline V gene are LGHNA and YNFKEQ. The chain's CDR3 is CASSQEGSGASYEQYF. The CDR3 DNA follows: TGTGCCAGCAGCCAAGAGGGTAGCGGAGCTTCCTACGAGCAGTACTTC.

The chain combines TRBV28 with TRBJ2-7; 12 nucleotides line up with TRBD2. V trimming: 6 bases; J trimming: 0 bases; junction bases outside the gene matches: 3. Germline V CDR1 and CDR2: MDHEN, SYDVKM. This CDR3 spans 15 amino acids. The CDR3 DNA is TGTGCCAGCAGCACTAGCGGGAGGAGCTCCTACGAGCAGTACTTC. Its protein product is CASSTSGRSSYEQYF.

The chain combines TRBV11-2 with TRBJ1-1, with D perhaps TRBD1 (5 bases). This CDR3 is 15 amino acids long. Trimming cost V 5 bases and J 1 base, with 14 bases left between them. The germline gives CDR1 SGHAT, CDR2 FQNNGV. The CDR3 here is CASSGGQGPNTEAFF. The CDR3 DNA sequence: TGTGCCAGCAGCGGAGGGCAGGGACCGAACACTGAAGCTTTCTTT.

V is TRBV6-2 or TRBV6-3 and J is TRBJ1-3; 9 bases are shared with TRBD1. Per the germline V gene, CDR1 is MNHEY and CDR2 is SVGEGT. The CDR3 loop spans 15 amino acids. The V segment lost 0 bases and the J segment 4 bases; nucleotides outside the gene matches: 1. This chain's CDR3 is CASSYSTGGGNTIYF. Here the CDR3 DNA reads TGTGCCAGCAGTTACTCCACAGGGGGCGGAAACACCATATATTTT.

This chain uses TRBV7-9 with TRBJ2-7; 14 bases fit TRBD2. Germline values: CDR1 SEHNR, CDR2 FQNEAQ (reference sequence). Trimming removed 4 bases from V and 3 bases from J; junction bases left unmatched: 5. The CDR3 is 16 residues long. CDR3 sequence (DNA): TGTGCCAGCAGCTCTGGGACTAGCGGGAGAATCTACGAGCAGTACTTC. It is translated as CASSSGTSGRIYEQYF.

The genes are TRBV11-2 and TRBJ2-7; D might be TRBD1 (5 bases). The V gene's germline CDR1 is SGHAT and CDR2 FQNNGV. The CDR3 has 16 amino acids. V was pared by 3 bases and J by 0 bases, with 15 bases between. CDR3 nucleotide sequence: TGTGCCAGCAGCTTGAGAGGCCAGGGAACCTCCTACGAGCAGTACTTC. As protein: CASSLRGQGTSYEQYF.

The chain combines TRBV28 with TRBJ1-5; D possibly corresponds to TRBD1 (6 bases). The germline gives CDR1 MDHEN, CDR2 SYDVKM. The CDR3 loop spans 13 amino acids. Trimming stripped 2 bases from V and 6 bases from J, with 8 bases between. The CDR3 reads CASSLTGTQPQHF. CDR3 sequence (DNA): TGTGCCAGCAGTTTAACAGGGACTCAGCCCCAGCATTTT.

This clone was recorded once. The chain links TRBV28 to TRBJ2-1; TRBD2 might be the D (6 bases). Germline CDR1 and CDR2: MDHEN and SYDVKM. Between the trimmed V and J ends, which lost 4 bases and 0 bases, there was a span of 13 bases. The CDR3 loop spans 16 amino acids. The CDR3 reads CASSSPAGSSYNEQFF. In DNA form, the CDR3 reads TGTGCCAGCAGTTCCCCCGCGGGATCCTCCTACAATGAGCAGTTCTTC.

The chain employs TRBV5-1 and TRBJ1-1; D remains ambiguous. Trimming took 0 bases from V and 5 from J, leaving 14 bases between them. This CDR3 region has 15 residues. Germline V gene sequence: CDR1 SGHRS, CDR2 YFSETQ. CDR3: CASSLVGASGTEAFF. The DNA for the CDR3 is TGCGCCAGCAGCTTGGTTGGAGCATCGGGAACTGAAGCTTTCTTT. The full variable domain, its missing parts supplied by reference TRBV5-1 and TRBJ1-1, is KAGVTQTPRYLIKTRGQQVTLSCSPISGHRSVSWYQQTPGQGLQFLFEYFSETQRNKGNFPGRFSGRQFSNSRSEMNVSTLELGDSALYLCASSLVGASGTEAFFGQGTRLTVV.

This chain joins TRBV28 and TRBJ1-2; D not certain. Trimming took off 7 bases at V and 4 bases at J, with 13 bases between the two ends. CDR1 and CDR2 from the germline V gene are MDHEN and SYDVKM. This CDR3 has 13 amino acids. CDR3 DNA sequence: TGTGCCAGCACCCCCGCGGTGGCCTATGGCTACACCTTC. It yields the protein CASTPAVAYGYTF.

The rearrangement uses TRBV30 and TRBJ1-2, with TRBD1 matching 8 bases. J was trimmed by 4 bases and V by 5 bases; bases with no gene match: 6. The CDR3 has 13 residues. In germline, CDR1 is GTSNPN, CDR2 SVGIG (reference sequence). CDR3 DNA: TGTGCCTGGGGACAGGGTCGGCGCTATGGCTACACCTTC. As protein: CAWGQGRRYGYTF.

V is TRBV6-2 or TRBV6-3 and J is TRBJ2-7, with unresolved D. Trimming shortened V by 3 bases and J by 6 bases, and 9 bases separated the two germline ends. The length of the CDR3 is 12 residues. Germline V gives CDR1 MNHEY, CDR2 SVGEGT. CDR3 in amino acids: CASSYNFGEQYF. As DNA, the CDR3 is TGTGCCAGCAGTTATAATTTCGGCGAGCAGTACTTC.